This is a list of T cell receptor beta chains from one sample in a study of T cells in localized non-small cell lung cancer. Sequenced by immunoSEQ multiplex PCR; TCRdb stores in-frame clones only, minus some. This table has about 3,300 clones, around 30% appearing once. The material was lung tumor tissue, obtained before any cancer treatment. Every receptor here comes from a male donor at least 60 years old with stage I lung adenocarcinoma. Both conserved end residues are part of each CDR3. The D gene is left open where the match is weak. Expanded clones get a size class; other rows say once, few or many, or leave the size out.

CDR3 length: 18; J gene: TRBJ1-4; clone size: few; D gene: NA; V gene: TRBV4-1; CDR3 protein: CASSQEGRPLATNEKLFF; CDR3 DNA: TGCGCCAGCAGCCAAGAGGGCCGGCCCCTGGCAACTAATGAAAAACTGTTTTTT
CDR3 length: 17; J gene: TRBJ1-1; clone size: NA; D gene: NA; V gene: TRBV11-3; CDR3 protein: CASSLGRPTLMNTEAFF; CDR3 DNA: TGTGCCAGCAGCTTGGGACGGCCGACCCTGATGAACACTGAAGCTTTCTTT
CDR3 length: 15; J gene: TRBJ2-7; clone size: few; D gene: NA; V gene: TRBV15; CDR3 protein: CATSRGAGSAYEQYF; CDR3 DNA: TGTGCCACCAGCAGGGGAGCGGGTTCGGCCTACGAGCAGTACTTC
CDR3 length: 12; J gene: TRBJ2-3; clone size: NA; D gene: NA; V gene: TRBV6-8; CDR3 protein: CASTHLGDTQYF; CDR3 DNA: TGTGCCAGCACACACCTCGGAGATACGCAGTATTTT
CDR3 length: 13; J gene: TRBJ1-4; clone size: NA; D gene: NA; V gene: TRBV6-8; CDR3 protein: CATSNRAQEKLFF; CDR3 DNA: TGTGCCACTAGTAATAGGGCCCAGGAAAAACTGTTTTTT
CDR3 length: 16; J gene: TRBJ1-2; clone size: few; D gene: NA; V gene: TRBV14; CDR3 protein: CASSQTAGHANYGYTF; CDR3 DNA: TGTGCCAGCAGCCAAACGGCCGGACACGCTAACTATGGCTACACCTTC
CDR3 length: 13; J gene: TRBJ1-2; clone size: few; D gene: NA; V gene: TRBV6-8; CDR3 protein: CASSYSGAYGYTF; CDR3 DNA: TGTGCCAGCAGTTACTCGGGGGCCTATGGCTACACCTTC
CDR3 length: 14; J gene: TRBJ2-3; clone size: NA; D gene: NA; V gene: TRBV11-3; CDR3 protein: CASSLGASTDTQYF; CDR3 DNA: TGTGCCAGCAGCTTGGGCGCCTCCACAGATACGCAGTATTTT
CDR3 length: 13; J gene: TRBJ2-3; clone size: few; D gene: NA; V gene: TRBV7-4; CDR3 protein: CASSSTLVGTQYF; CDR3 DNA: TGTGCCAGCAGCTCAACACTGGTGGGTACGCAGTATTTT
CDR3 length: 14; J gene: TRBJ2-7; clone size: NA; D gene: TRBD2; V gene: TRBV6-8; CDR3 protein: CASSPGTSGYEQYF; CDR3 DNA: TGTGCCAGCAGCCCCGGGACTAGCGGCTACGAGCAGTACTTC
CDR3 length: 14; J gene: TRBJ2-2; clone size: NA; D gene: NA; V gene: TRBV19; CDR3 protein: CATTSRRDTGELFF; CDR3 DNA: TGTGCCACCACTAGCAGACGGGACACCGGGGAGCTGTTTTTT
CDR3 length: 15; J gene: TRBJ2-2; clone size: NA; D gene: NA; V gene: TRBV6-8; CDR3 protein: CASSPPRVGTGELFF; CDR3 DNA: TGTGCCAGCAGTCCCCCCCGGGTCGGCACCGGGGAGCTGTTTTTT
CDR3 length: 17; J gene: TRBJ2-3; clone size: NA; D gene: NA; V gene: TRBV9; CDR3 protein: CASSPGATGGLTDTQYF; CDR3 DNA: TGTGCCAGCAGCCCGGGGGCAACGGGGGGCCTCACAGATACGCAGTATTTT
CDR3 length: 13; J gene: TRBJ1-5; clone size: NA; D gene: NA; V gene: TRBV30; CDR3 protein: CACNREGNQPQHF; CDR3 DNA: TGTGCCTGTAACAGGGAGGGCAATCAGCCCCAGCATTTT
CDR3 length: 18; J gene: TRBJ2-1; clone size: NA; D gene: TRBD2; V gene: TRBV6-8; CDR3 protein: CASSSQTQLAGEYNEQFF; CDR3 DNA: TGTGCCAGCAGTTCCCAAACACAACTAGCGGGGGAATACAATGAGCAGTTCTTC
CDR3 length: 14; J gene: TRBJ1-1; clone size: medium-sized; D gene: TRBD1; V gene: TRBV11-3; CDR3 protein: CASGGKDRVVGAFF; CDR3 DNA: TGTGCCAGCGGCGGTAAAGACAGGGTGGTTGGAGCTTTCTTT
CDR3 length: 14; J gene: TRBJ1-5; clone size: NA; D gene: NA; V gene: TRBV11-3; CDR3 protein: CASSLGGGVRPQHF; CDR3 DNA: TGTGCCAGCAGCTTAGGGGGGGGCGTACGGCCCCAGCATTTT
CDR3 length: 15; J gene: TRBJ1-4; clone size: NA; D gene: NA; V gene: TRBV6-8; CDR3 protein: CASSPLGGLPEKLFF; CDR3 DNA: TGTGCCAGCAGCCCTCTGGGGGGCTTACCCGAAAAACTGTTTTTT
CDR3 length: 14; J gene: TRBJ1-1; clone size: few; D gene: TRBD1; V gene: TRBV11-3; CDR3 protein: CASSPGTGNTEAFF; CDR3 DNA: TGTGCCAGCAGCCCCGGGACAGGGAACACTGAAGCTTTCTTT
CDR3 length: 13; J gene: TRBJ2-4; clone size: NA; D gene: TRBD2; V gene: TRBV25-1; CDR3 protein: CASTPGGESIQYF; CDR3 DNA: TGTGCCAGCACCCCTGGGGGGGAAAGCATTCAGTACTTC
CDR3 length: 17; J gene: TRBJ2-4; clone size: medium-sized; D gene: NA; V gene: TRBV11-3; CDR3 protein: CASSVSRIRSAKNIQYF; CDR3 DNA: TGTGCCAGCAGCGTCTCGAGGATTAGGTCGGCCAAAAACATTCAGTACTTC
CDR3 length: 13; J gene: TRBJ1-2; clone size: few; D gene: NA; V gene: TRBV6-8; CDR3 protein: CASSYDRNYGYTF; CDR3 DNA: TGTGCCAGCAGTTACGACAGGAACTATGGCTACACCTTC
CDR3 length: 12; J gene: TRBJ2-5; clone size: NA; D gene: NA; V gene: TRBV29-1; CDR3 protein: CSVEPELETQYF; CDR3 DNA: TGCAGCGTTGAACCCGAGTTGGAGACCCAGTACTTC
CDR3 length: 14; J gene: TRBJ1-2; clone size: NA; D gene: NA; V gene: TRBV29-1; CDR3 protein: CSVPTRRGSYGYTF; CDR3 DNA: TGCAGCGTCCCTACCCGCAGGGGTAGCTATGGCTACACCTTC
CDR3 length: 16; J gene: TRBJ2-1; clone size: NA; D gene: TRBD2; V gene: TRBV19; CDR3 protein: CASSILAESSYNEQFF; CDR3 DNA: TGTGCCAGTAGTATACTAGCGGAGAGCTCCTACAATGAGCAGTTCTTC
CDR3 length: 12; J gene: TRBJ1-1; clone size: NA; D gene: NA; V gene: TRBV10-3; CDR3 protein: CAISEGRWGAFF; CDR3 DNA: TGTGCCATCAGTGAGGGTCGCTGGGGGGCTTTCTTT
CDR3 length: 15; J gene: TRBJ1-4; clone size: NA; D gene: NA; V gene: TRBV6-8; CDR3 protein: CASSDSLSQHEKLFF; CDR3 DNA: TGTGCCAGCAGTGACTCGTTAAGCCAGCACGAAAAACTGTTTTTT
CDR3 length: 19; J gene: TRBJ1-4; clone size: NA; D gene: TRBD1; V gene: TRBV18; CDR3 protein: CASSPTETGFFPTNEKLFF; CDR3 DNA: TGTGCCAGCTCACCAACCGAGACAGGGTTTTTTCCAACTAATGAAAAACTGTTTTTT
CDR3 length: 13; J gene: TRBJ2-2; clone size: NA; D gene: NA; V gene: TRBV4-1; CDR3 protein: CASSPFGSGELFF; CDR3 DNA: TGCGCCAGCAGCCCGTTCGGGTCCGGGGAGCTGTTTTTT
CDR3 length: 15; J gene: TRBJ2-7; clone size: NA; D gene: TRBD2; V gene: TRBV11-3; CDR3 protein: CASSLRGRSVDEQYF; CDR3 DNA: TGTGCCAGCAGCCTCCGCGGGAGGTCTGTAGACGAGCAGTACTTC
CDR3 length: 16; J gene: TRBJ2-3; clone size: NA; D gene: TRBD2; V gene: TRBV18; CDR3 protein: CASSPPGGGALGTQYF; CDR3 DNA: TGTGCCAGCTCACCACCGGGCGGGGGGGCACTCGGTACGCAGTATTTT
CDR3 length: 13; J gene: TRBJ1-5; clone size: NA; D gene: NA; V gene: TRBV19; CDR3 protein: CASGIGRNQPQHF; CDR3 DNA: TGTGCCAGCGGAATAGGGAGAAATCAGCCCCAGCATTTT
CDR3 length: 14; J gene: TRBJ2-2; clone size: NA; D gene: NA; V gene: TRBV6-8; CDR3 protein: CASIKQPNTGELFF; CDR3 DNA: TGTGCCAGCATTAAACAGCCGAACACCGGGGAGCTGTTTTTT
CDR3 length: 12; J gene: TRBJ2-5; clone size: NA; D gene: NA; V gene: TRBV6-8; CDR3 protein: CASKKREETQYF; CDR3 DNA: TGTGCCAGCAAAAAAAGGGAAGAGACCCAGTACTTC
CDR3 length: 13; J gene: TRBJ1-2; clone size: few; D gene: NA; V gene: TRBV6-1; CDR3 protein: CASSEGETYGYTF; CDR3 DNA: TGTGCCAGCAGTGAAGGGGAAACTTATGGCTACACCTTC
CDR3 length: 13; J gene: TRBJ2-1; clone size: few; D gene: NA; V gene: TRBV23-1; CDR3 protein: CASSDLDHNEQFF; CDR3 DNA: TGCGCCAGCAGCGACCTAGATCACAATGAGCAGTTCTTC
CDR3 length: 14; J gene: TRBJ1-2; clone size: few; D gene: NA; V gene: TRBV11-3; CDR3 protein: CASSLFGGDYGYTF; CDR3 DNA: TGTGCCAGCAGCTTATTCGGGGGTGACTATGGCTACACCTTC
CDR3 length: 18; J gene: TRBJ2-3; clone size: medium-sized; D gene: TRBD2; V gene: TRBV6-8; CDR3 protein: CASRSDGLAGGATDTQYF; CDR3 DNA: TGTGCCAGCAGGTCTGATGGACTAGCGGGGGGTGCCACAGATACGCAGTATTTT
CDR3 length: 16; J gene: TRBJ2-6; clone size: NA; D gene: TRBD2; V gene: TRBV6-8; CDR3 protein: CASSYPSGAGANVLTF; CDR3 DNA: TGTGCCAGCAGTTATCCCAGCGGGGCTGGGGCCAACGTCCTGACTTTC
CDR3 length: 16; J gene: TRBJ2-1; clone size: NA; D gene: NA; V gene: TRBV4-1; CDR3 protein: CASSQDQGEVFNEQFF; CDR3 DNA: TGCGCCAGCAGCCAAGATCAAGGGGAAGTTTTCAATGAGCAGTTCTTC
CDR3 length: 20; J gene: TRBJ2-1; clone size: NA; D gene: NA; V gene: TRBV6-8; CDR3 protein: CASSVTRYGTPHGSYNEQFF; CDR3 DNA: TGTGCCAGCAGTGTTACCAGATACGGGACTCCGCACGGGAGTTACAATGAGCAGTTCTTC
CDR3 length: 16; J gene: TRBJ1-5; clone size: few; D gene: NA; V gene: TRBV4-1; CDR3 protein: CASSPGRPNSNQPQHF; CDR3 DNA: TGCGCCAGCAGTCCGGGACGACCAAATAGCAATCAGCCCCAGCATTTT
CDR3 length: 14; J gene: TRBJ1-2; clone size: medium-sized; D gene: NA; V gene: TRBV11-3; CDR3 protein: CASSLIEGDYGYTF; CDR3 DNA: TGTGCCAGCAGCTTAATTGAGGGAGACTATGGCTACACCTTC
CDR3 length: 16; J gene: TRBJ2-7; clone size: few; D gene: NA; V gene: TRBV7-6; CDR3 protein: CASSPTRRAGYYEQYF; CDR3 DNA: TGTGCCAGCAGCCCCACGAGGAGAGCGGGCTACTACGAGCAGTACTTC
CDR3 length: 15; J gene: TRBJ1-2; clone size: medium-sized; D gene: NA; V gene: TRBV18; CDR3 protein: CASSSQQGRDYGYTF; CDR3 DNA: TGTGCCAGCTCATCCCAACAGGGAAGGGACTATGGCTACACCTTC
CDR3 length: 16; J gene: TRBJ2-3; clone size: NA; D gene: NA; V gene: TRBV19; CDR3 protein: CASSKKDNSDTDTQYF; CDR3 DNA: TGTGCCAGTAGTAAGAAGGACAACTCGGACACAGATACGCAGTATTTT
CDR3 length: 17; J gene: TRBJ1-3; clone size: NA; D gene: NA; V gene: TRBV4-1; CDR3 protein: CASSPENTGRSGNTIYF; CDR3 DNA: TGCGCCAGCAGCCCGGAGAACACGGGTCGCTCTGGAAACACCATATATTTT
CDR3 length: 13; J gene: TRBJ1-2; clone size: NA; D gene: NA; V gene: TRBV30; CDR3 protein: CAWTTDGSYGYTF; CDR3 DNA: TGTGCCTGGACTACGGACGGATCCTATGGCTACACCTTC
CDR3 length: 16; J gene: TRBJ1-1; clone size: NA; D gene: TRBD1; V gene: TRBV6-8; CDR3 protein: CASSYSDRRADTEAFF; CDR3 DNA: TGTGCCAGCAGTTACTCGGACAGGCGGGCGGACACTGAAGCTTTCTTT
CDR3 length: 16; J gene: TRBJ2-5; clone size: NA; D gene: NA; V gene: TRBV4-1; CDR3 protein: CASSPSSALGRETQYF; CDR3 DNA: TGCGCCAGCAGCCCCTCTAGCGCCCTAGGTCGAGAGACCCAGTACTTC
CDR3 length: 13; J gene: TRBJ2-2; clone size: few; D gene: NA; V gene: TRBV19; CDR3 protein: CASSMGRTRELFF; CDR3 DNA: TGTGCCAGTAGTATGGGCCGGACGAGGGAGCTGTTTTTT
CDR3 length: 16; J gene: TRBJ1-1; clone size: medium-sized; D gene: TRBD1; V gene: TRBV11-3; CDR3 protein: CASSLRTGVSVFSAFF; CDR3 DNA: TGTGCCAGCAGCTTGAGGACAGGGGTTAGCGTGTTTTCGGCTTTCTTT
CDR3 length: 14; J gene: TRBJ1-6; clone size: NA; D gene: TRBD1; V gene: TRBV30; CDR3 protein: CAWRRDRGKSPLHF; CDR3 DNA: TGTGCCTGGAGAAGGGACAGGGGAAAGTCACCCCTCCACTTT
CDR3 length: 14; J gene: TRBJ1-1; clone size: NA; D gene: TRBD1; V gene: TRBV11-3; CDR3 protein: CASSLEQGLTEAFF; CDR3 DNA: TGTGCCAGCAGCTTAGAACAGGGGCTCACTGAAGCTTTCTTT